The 2 T cell receptor beta chains reported below all come from one sample, sequenced in a study of molecular identifiers for immune sequencing clone quantification. TCRdb re-called the PCR reads with MiXCR, one entry per CDR3 protein. The table shows around 460,000 distinct CDR3 sequences, with about 22% occurring only once. Sequenced: naive CD8+ T cells from blood, with Jurkat cell RNA spiked in. Subset in this sample: FACS-sorted CD8+CD4-CCR7+CD45RA+ naive T cells. The receptors stem from a human donor in good health. Some libraries in this study had Jurkat cell RNA spiked in.

With respect to this clonotype: A read error may be the cause here, since a much bigger clone is one base away. This rearrangement joins TRBV7-8 to TRBJ2-5; D is undetermined. Germline CDR1 reads SGHVS; CDR2 reads FQNEAQ. The CDR3 totals 12 residues. The CDR3, as DNA: TGTGCCAGCAGCGCTCCCGAAGAGACCAAGTACTTC. Protein: CASSAPEETKYF.

The V call is TRBV7-9, the J call TRBJ2-1, with 7 bases lining up with TRBD2. The J segment lost 6 bases and the V segment lost 5 bases, leaving 10 bases of the junction unmatched. The CDR3 is 15 residues long. CDR1 and CDR2 from the germline V gene are SEHNR and FQNEAQ (reference sequence). This CDR3 is CASSGGRDYVNEQFF. The CDR3 nucleotides are TGTGCCAGCAGCGGTGGCCGGGACTACGTCAATGAGCAGTTCTTC.